Included here is one T cell receptor beta chain sequence, with context. The germline V and J ends were trimmed by 4 bases and 6 bases, with 15 bases remaining between them. From germline, CDR1 is MRHNA and CDR2 SNTAGT. The CDR3 covers 14 residues. Methods used by the authors: How many nucleated cells were present was estimated from reference gene primer amplification. Assay: immunoSEQ multiplex PCR; the TCRdb copy retains only in-frame clones and omits some. The DNA was the basis for D and trimming; V, J and clone size are from that table. The sample records 270,000 or so clones, 65% to 90% being singletons. The record originates from a study of blood T cell repertoires in COVID-19. The wider study: Acute and convalescent COVID-19 specimens originated in the United States, Italy and Spain.

The chain links TRBV6-4 to TRBJ1-1; D is possibly TRBD1 (6 bases). This TCR came from an older woman with active or convalescent COVID-19. Sequenced sample: peripheral blood. The CDR3: CASSALPGGSEAFF. The CDR3 coding sequence is TGTGCCAGCAGTGCCCTGCCGGGGGGCTCTGAAGCTTTCTTT.